The 15 T cell receptor beta chains listed next were all sequenced from one sample in a study of identical twins. TCRdb passed the 5' RACE reads through MiXCR, listing each CDR3 protein once. The sample has about 240,000 distinct CDR3 sequences, 12% seen once. This same sample was also part of a study on yellow fever vaccine responses in identical twins.

The specimen was memory (CD45RO+) T cells sorted from blood. These receptors were obtained from a woman between 18 and 29 years old in good health.

This clonotype was seen a few times. This chain links TRBV6-1 with TRBJ2-7, with D possibly called TRBD1 or TRBD2 (6 bases each). Germline CDR1 is MNHNS and CDR2 is SASEGT. The V gene lost 7 bases and the J gene lost 0 bases, with 16 bases spanning the gap. CDR3 length equals 15 residues. The CDR3 bases are TGTGCCAGCACCAGGGGACTCATCTCCTCCTACGAGCAGTACTTC. It codes for CASTRGLISSYEQYF.

This clonotype has a count of ten or more. The V and J genes are TRBV12-3 or TRBV12-4 and TRBJ2-1; 10 nucleotides align to TRBD1. V lost 10 bases and J lost 5; bases outside the gene matches: 5. This CDR3 is built from 13 residues. CDR3 loop: CAIRQGADNEQFF. CDR3 nucleotides: TGTGCCATCCGACAGGGGGCAGACAATGAGCAGTTCTTC.

In this sample, this clonotype turned up a few times. The chain links TRBV7-2 to TRBJ2-2; D remains unclear. Germline V gives CDR1 SGHTA, CDR2 FQGNSA. CDR3 length: 14 amino acids. Trimming took off 2 bases at V and 7 bases at J, with 11 bases between the two ends. The CDR3 DNA follows: TGTGCCAGCAGCTTAAGCCCGAGGATCGGGGAGCTGTTTTTT. This encodes CASSLSPRIGELFF.

This clonotype has ten or more counts. This sequence joins TRBV28 and TRBJ2-1; 7 bases are shared with TRBD2. Germline V gene lookup returns CDR1 MDHEN and CDR2 SYDVKM. CDR3 length equals 15 residues. With 2 bases clipped from V and 4 bases from J, the junction kept 5 bases outside the gene matches. CDR3 bases: TGTGCCAGCAGTTTAGGGGGGGGGGATTACAATGAGCAGTTCTTC. Its translation: CASSLGGGDYNEQFF.

This clonotype was seen a few times. The chain links TRBV3-1 to TRBJ2-4; D is perhaps TRBD1 or TRBD2 (5 bases each). The CDR3 is made up of 12 amino acids. V was cut by 5 bases and J by 7 bases, with 9 bases left in between. The germline CDR1 and CDR2 sequences are LGHDT and YNNKEL (reference sequence). The CDR3 region has the DNA TGTGCCAGCAGCTCCGAGGGGAACATTCAGTACTTC. This encodes CASSSEGNIQYF.

The chain couples TRBV2 to TRBJ2-5; 7 nucleotides match TRBD1. This CDR3 contains 15 residues. V shed 7 bases, J shed 7 bases, and the junction held 15 bases outside the gene matches. Germline assignment: CDR1 SNHLY and CDR2 FYNNEI. CDR3 nucleotides: TGTGCCAGCACCTCGGGCGGACAAGGGGGCAGGACCCAGTACTTC. Encoded protein: CASTSGGQGGRTQYF. The full variable domain, rest sourced from reference TRBV2 and TRBJ2-5, is EPEVTQTPSHQVTQMGQEVILRCVPISNHLYFYWYRQILGQKVEFLVSFYNNEISEKSEIFDDQFSVERPDGSNFTLKIRSTKLEDSAMYFCASTSGGQGGRTQYFGPGTRLLVL.

The V call is TRBV20-1, the J call TRBJ2-4, with D perhaps TRBD1 or TRBD2 (5 bases each). V was pared by 5 bases and J by 1 base, with 12 bases between. Per germline, CDR1 DFQATT and CDR2 SNEGSKA (reference sequence). The CDR3 consists of 14 residues. CDR3 nucleotide sequence: TGCAGTGCTCCGGACTGGGGCGCCAAAAACATTCAGTACTTC. Its protein is CSAPDWGAKNIQYF.

This chain uses TRBV15 with TRBJ2-5; D gene unclear. Looked up from germline, CDR1 is LNHNV and CDR2 is YYDKDF (reference sequence). This CDR3 comprises 13 residues. V lost 6 bases, J lost 1 base, and 9 bases lay in between. Here the CDR3 reads CATRFRAQETQYF. CDR3 in DNA: TGTGCCACCAGGTTCCGAGCCCAAGAGACCCAGTACTTC.

This clonotype appeared many times. The chain links TRBV12-3 or TRBV12-4 to TRBJ2-7, with 9 nucleotides matching TRBD2. With V trimmed by 2 bases and J by 2 bases, 4 bases remained unmatched. The CDR3 covers 15 residues. This CDR3 reads CASSLLAGNTYEQYF. The CDR3 nucleotides read TGTGCCAGCAGTTTACTAGCGGGAAACACCTACGAGCAGTACTTC.

This chain links TRBV7-3 with TRBJ1-1; D might be TRBD1 (6 bases). V lost 1 base, J lost 5 bases, and 14 bases lay in between. The CDR3 totals 15 residues. The V gene's germline CDR1 is SGHTA and CDR2 FQGTGA. CDR3 coding DNA: TGTGCCAGCAGCTTAAGACAGGCGACTGTAACTGAAGCTTTCTTT. Amino acids: CASSLRQATVTEAFF.

This clonotype was seen more than once but under ten times. The rearrangement uses TRBV7-2 and TRBJ2-5; the D is unclear. CDR1 and CDR2 (germline): SGHTA, FQGNSA. The CDR3 is 13 residues long. The ends were cut back, 5 bases at V and 2 bases at J, with 9 bases in the middle. In DNA, the CDR3 is TGTGCCAGCAGCCCGTCCGTTCAAGAGACCCAGTACTTC. Its protein is CASSPSVQETQYF.

This clonotype was observed a handful of times. This chain joins TRBV7-3 and TRBJ2-5; D gene unclear. Germline V gene data show CDR1 as SGHTA and CDR2 as FQGTGA. The length of the CDR3 is 13 residues. Trimming took off 5 bases at V and 3 bases at J, with 10 bases between the two ends. The CDR3 DNA is TGTGCCAGCAGCCAATCGGTGAAAGAGACCCAGTACTTC. Protein: CASSQSVKETQYF.

V usage is TRBV4-1 and J usage is TRBJ1-1; D uncertain. V was pared by 1 base and J by 5 bases, with 11 bases between. Germline loops: CDR1 MGHRA, CDR2 YSYEKL. The CDR3 has 14 residues. The CDR3 DNA follows: TGCGCCAGCAGCCAAGTTCATATGGGAACTGAAGCTTTCTTT. Translated: CASSQVHMGTEAFF.

In this sample, this clonotype turned up many times. A read error may produce the germline difference seen at one junction end. The gene calls are TRBV6-6 and TRBJ2-7, with 11 bases fitting TRBD1. Looked up from germline, CDR1 is MNHNY and CDR2 is SVGAGI (reference sequence). The CDR3 totals 11 residues. CDR3 nucleotides: TGTGCCAGCAGTTACGGACAGGGGGCCACTTTC. It translates to CASSYGQGATF.

A few counts support this clonotype. The rearrangement joins TRBV28 to TRBJ1-2, with 7 bases that match TRBD1. V was clipped by 5 bases and J by 4 bases; unmatched bases: 1. The germline V gene has CDR1 MDHEN and CDR2 SYDVKM. The length of the CDR3 is 12 residues. This CDR3 is CASSRQGYGYTF. CDR3 sequence (DNA): TGTGCCAGCAGTCGACAGGGCTATGGCTACACCTTC.